This T cell receptor (beta chain) comes out of a study of blood T cell repertoires in COVID-19. TCRdb's copy holds only in-frame clones and misses some; the assay was immunoSEQ multiplex PCR. The sample yields 190,000 or so clones, about 81% seen once. From germline, CDR1 is GTSNPN and CDR2 SVGIG (reference sequence). The CDR3 has 16 residues. The J segment lost 1 base and the V segment lost 0 bases, leaving 6 bases of the junction unmatched. The origin of this receptor is a middle-aged man who had recovered from COVID-19. Sequencing used PBMCs or T cells enriched from blood (not recorded which). The chain recombines TRBV30 with TRBJ2-3, with TRBD1 matching 8 bases. Here the CDR3 DNA reads TGTGCCTGGAGTGTACCAGGGGGCCTCGGCACAGATACGCAGTATTTT. Protein sequence: CAWSVPGGLGTDTQYF.